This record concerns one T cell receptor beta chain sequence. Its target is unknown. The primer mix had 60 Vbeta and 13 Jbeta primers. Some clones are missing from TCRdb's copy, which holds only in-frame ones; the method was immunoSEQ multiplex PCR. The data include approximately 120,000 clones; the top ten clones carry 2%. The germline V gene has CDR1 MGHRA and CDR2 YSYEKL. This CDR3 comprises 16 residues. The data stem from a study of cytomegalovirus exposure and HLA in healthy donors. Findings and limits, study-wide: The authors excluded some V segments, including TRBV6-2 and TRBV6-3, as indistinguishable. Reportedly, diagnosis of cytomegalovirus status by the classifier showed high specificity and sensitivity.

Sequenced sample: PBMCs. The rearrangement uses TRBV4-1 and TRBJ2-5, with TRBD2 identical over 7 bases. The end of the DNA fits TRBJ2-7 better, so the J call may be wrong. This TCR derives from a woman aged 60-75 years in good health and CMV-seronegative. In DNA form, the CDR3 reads TGCGCCAGCAGCCAAGAAGGCGGCGGGGGATCCTACGAGCAGTACTTC. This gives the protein CASSQEGGGGSYEQYF.